A selection of T cell receptor beta chains follows, all from one sample in a study of cytomegalovirus exposure and HLA in healthy donors. Data came from immunoSEQ multiplex PCR; TCRdb stores just in-frame clones and leaves some out. The sample shows roughly 170,000 clones, more than 70% of them seen only once. Sequences were obtained from PBMCs. These receptors were obtained from a woman in her forties or fifties in good health and CMV-seropositive. The CDR3 runs from the conserved cysteine through the conserved F or W. A D gene is named only where the DNA matches it firmly. For some rows the clone size is stated as once, few or many, or as a class when expanded; others skip it.

j_call d_call clone_size v_call cdr3_nt cdr3_aa
TRBJ1-5 . . TRBV21-1 TGTGCCAGCGGCGACCGGGACAGGGGGCGCCCGCAGCCCCAGCATTTT CASGDRDRGRPQPQHF
TRBJ2-3 . once TRBV30 TGTGCCTGGAGGACAGCTTTCACAGATACGCAGTATTTT CAWRTAFTDTQYF
TRBJ1-3 . . TRBV9 TGTGCCAGCAGCGTGGCAGGGCCCTCTGGAAACACCATATATTTT CASSVAGPSGNTIYF
TRBJ1-3 . . TRBV6-1 TGTGCCAGCTGCCTTGACAGTTTTTCTGGAAACACCATATATTTT CASCLDSFSGNTIYF
TRBJ1-5 . few TRBV19 TGTGCCAGTAGTATAGGAGGGTTTGGCAATCAGCCCCAGCATTTT CASSIGGFGNQPQHF
TRBJ1-1 . . TRBV5-1 TGCGCCAGCAGCTTGGAGAGAACTGAAGCTTTCTTT CASSLERTEAFF
TRBJ2-1 TRBD2 few TRBV4-1 TGCGCCAGCAGCCAATCAGGCGGGAGGAGGCGAAAGGAGCAGTTCTTC CASSQSGGRRRKEQFF
TRBJ2-5 . . TRBV4-2 TGTGCCAGCAGCCAAGTGTATGAGGGGGGGCTTTCTCAAGAGACCCAGTACTTC CASSQVYEGGLSQETQYF
TRBJ2-1 TRBD2 . TRBV27 TGTGCCAGCAGTTTTGGACTAGCGGGATTCAATGAGCAGTTCTTC CASSFGLAGFNEQFF
TRBJ2-1 . . TRBV9 TGTGCCAGCAGCCCCAGTAGCCTAGAGCAGTTCTTC CASSPSSLEQFF
TRBJ2-5 . . TRBV10-3 TGTGCCATCAAGATTGAGGGCCAAGAGACCCAGTACTTC CAIKIEGQETQYF
TRBJ2-7 . . TRBV19 TGTGCCAGTAGTGAACAGGGCTACGAGCAGTACTTC CASSEQGYEQYF
TRBJ1-5 TRBD1 few TRBV15 TGTGCCACCAGCAGAGTGCCGGGACAGGGGCGACTCAATCAGCCCCAGCATTTT CATSRVPGQGRLNQPQHF
TRBJ2-2 TRBD1 . TRBV19 TGTGCCAGTAGTTCAAGGGGGCGGAACACCGGGGAGCTGTTTTTT CASSSRGRNTGELFF
TRBJ1-1 . . TRBV7-9 TGTGCCAGCAGTCCCCAGGGTACGGCGTTCTTT CASSPQGTAFF
TRBJ1-6 TRBD1 . TRBV18 TGTGCCAGCTCACCATACGTCGGGACAGGGGATTCACCCCTCCACTTT CASSPYVGTGDSPLHF
TRBJ2-7 TRBD1 . TRBV2 TGTGCCAGCGGATGGGACAGGACCTACGAGCAGTACTTC CASGWDRTYEQYF
TRBJ1-2 TRBD1 once TRBV27 TGTGCCAGCGGGGTACAGGGGACGATTAACTATGGCTACACCTTC CASGVQGTINYGYTF
TRBJ1-3 TRBD1 . TRBV15 TGTGCCACCAGCAGGGGGGACAGCTCTGGAAACACCATATATTTT CATSRGDSSGNTIYF
TRBJ2-5 TRBD2 . TRBV4-1 TGCGCCAGCAGGGGGATCCTGGCGGGCGGGAGACAAGAGACCCAGTACTTC CASRGILAGGRQETQYF
TRBJ2-3 . . TRBV15 TGTGCCACCAGCAGAGGGCAGGGTTATTTCACAGATACGCAGTATTTT CATSRGQGYFTDTQYF
TRBJ1-2 . . TRBV28 TGTGCCAGCAGGACCTCTCCGACGGGGAGGGGCTATGGCTACACCTTC CASRTSPTGRGYGYTF
TRBJ2-3 . . TRBV7-2 TGTGCCAGCAGCTCCCGACACACCACAGATACGCAGTATTTT CASSSRHTTDTQYF
TRBJ1-2 TRBD1 few TRBV5-3 TGTGCCAGAATAGAGGGGACAGGGTACGGGGGCTACACCTTC CARIEGTGYGGYTF
TRBJ2-2 . once TRBV9 TGTGCCAGCAGCGTCCGGGACACGAACACCGGGGAGCTGTTTTTT CASSVRDTNTGELFF
TRBJ2-5 TRBD2 . TRBV2 TGTGCCAGCAGTCGGGACTACCTGTCAGAGACCCAGTACTTC CASSRDYLSETQYF
TRBJ2-5 . . TRBV5-6 TGTGCCAGCAGCCTACAGGGTAATAGGGAGACCCAGTACTTC CASSLQGNRETQYF
TRBJ2-1 TRBD2 . TRBV25-1 TGTGCCAGCAGTGAGGGCGGGAGGCCCGCCAATGAGCAGTTCTTC CASSEGGRPANEQFF
TRBJ2-1 TRBD2 . TRBV4-1 TGCGCCAGCAGCCAAGATCGTAGCGGGAGGGCCGATCCCTATGAGCAGTTCTTC CASSQDRSGRADPYEQFF
TRBJ1-3 . . TRBV6-5 TGTGCCAGCAGTTATAGAAGATACTCTGGAAACACCATATATTTT CASSYRRYSGNTIYF
TRBJ1-1 . . TRBV28 TGTGCCAGCAGTTCGCCCAGCAGGGGCCGGGCTTGGAGCACTGAAGCTTTCTTT CASSSPSRGRAWSTEAFF
TRBJ1-1 TRBD1 . TRBV5-1 TGCGCCAGCAGCTTAGAGACAGGGGACACTGAAGCTTTCTTT CASSLETGDTEAFF
TRBJ2-1 TRBD2 . TRBV7-9 TGTTCCAGCAGCCTACTAGCGGGAGAAGGGAATGAGCAGTTCTTC CSSSLLAGEGNEQFF
TRBJ2-3 TRBD2 . TRBV25-1 TGTGCCAGCAGGTCAACGGGACTACTTACAGATACGCAGTATTTT CASRSTGLLTDTQYF
TRBJ1-6 . . TRBV14 TGTGCCAGCAGCCATACAGGGATTTCACCCCTCCACTTT CASSHTGISPLHF
TRBJ2-3 . . TRBV4-2 TGTGCCAGCAGCCAAGACTTCAGGCGCACAGATACGCAGTATTTT CASSQDFRRTDTQYF
TRBJ1-1 . . TRBV6-6 TGTGCCAGCACGAATGGGCGGGGAAGCGCTGAAGCTTTCTTT CASTNGRGSAEAFF
TRBJ1-1 TRBD1 . TRBV5-4 TGTGCCAGCAGACGGGACAGGGTAACGGGAAACACTGAAGCTTTCTTT CASRRDRVTGNTEAFF
TRBJ1-2 . . TRBV6-1 TGTGCCAGCAGTGAATTGTGGCAGGTGTCTAACTATGGCTACACCTTC CASSELWQVSNYGYTF
TRBJ1-2 . . TRBV28 TGTGCCAGCAGAGCGGGAGGCTATGGCTACACCTTC CASRAGGYGYTF
TRBJ1-3 . . TRBV28 TGTGCCAGCAGTTTGGCAGGCTCCCAATCTATCTCTGGAAACACCATATATTTT CASSLAGSQSISGNTIYF
TRBJ2-1 TRBD1 . TRBV7-2 TGTGCCAGCAGCTTAGGGCAGGGGGCTAATGAGCAGTTCTTC CASSLGQGANEQFF
TRBJ2-1 TRBD2 few TRBV11-2 TGTGCCAGCAGCCACGCCGGGACTAGCGGACACAATGAGCAGTTCTTC CASSHAGTSGHNEQFF
TRBJ2-7 . . TRBV4-3 TGCGCCAGCAGCCAATCGGGCGGGACGGAATGGTCCTACGAGCAGTACTTC CASSQSGGTEWSYEQYF
TRBJ1-5 . . TRBV28 TGTGCCAGCAGTCACCGGACAGTAAAAACAAATCAGCCCCAGCATTTT CASSHRTVKTNQPQHF
TRBJ2-5 . . TRBV5-1 TGCGCCAGCAGCTTGTCCCAGGGTAGGCAAGAGACCCAGTACTTC CASSLSQGRQETQYF
TRBJ1-2 . . TRBV10-3 TGTGCCATCAGTGACGGGATTCGGGGAACGCATGGCTACACCTTC CAISDGIRGTHGYTF
TRBJ2-1 TRBD2 . TRBV9 TGTGCCAGCAGCATTAGCGGGAGGGCCCTGTTCTTC CASSISGRALFF
TRBJ1-3 TRBD1 . TRBV10-1 TGCGCCAGTCCCAGAGCAGCCCCCCAAGACAGGGACTTGGGAAACACCATATATTTT CASPRAAPQDRDLGNTIYF
TRBJ1-5 TRBD1 few TRBV6-5 TGTGCCAGCAGTTACACTTACAGGGGAGGTCAGCCCCAGCATTTT CASSYTYRGGQPQHF
TRBJ1-2 . once TRBV4-1 TGCGCCAGCAGCCAAGAATCCGGACAGCCCTATGGCTACACCTTC CASSQESGQPYGYTF
TRBJ2-1 TRBD1 few TRBV29-1 TGCAGCGCTGGGACAGACTACAATGAGCAGTTCTTC CSAGTDYNEQFF
TRBJ1-2 . few TRBV6-5 TGTGCCAGCCGACGCACAGGGAACTATGGCTACACCTTC CASRRTGNYGYTF
TRBJ2-1 . . TRBV2 TGTGCCAGCAGTGGAGGGAGGTCTCTCCCGTTCTTC CASSGGRSLPFF
TRBJ2-3 TRBD2 . TRBV19 TGTGCCACCCGACTGACTAGCGGGAGGGCCGGGACTAGCACAGATACGCAGTATTTT CATRLTSGRAGTSTDTQYF
TRBJ1-5 . few TRBV21-1 TGTGCCAGCAGACAGGGGCGTTATAGCAATCAGCCCCAGCATTTT CASRQGRYSNQPQHF